Listed below are T cell receptor beta chains from one sample, sequenced in a study of blood T cells in healthy people across ages. Using its own MiXCR run on the 5' RACE reads, TCRdb lists one record per CDR3 protein. Of roughly 800,000 distinct CDR3 sequences detected, around half appear once; the ten largest clones hold about 38%. Sequencing was carried out using blood. Receptor source: a man older than 75 in good health. The CDR3 runs from the conserved cysteine through the conserved F or W. The order of the fields is D gene, clone size, V gene, J gene, CDR3 DNA, CDR3 protein. D genes are given only for firm matches. Size is omitted from some rows. Given values are once, few, many or a class for expanded clones.

d_gene: .; abundance: .; v_gene: TRBV20-1; j_gene: TRBJ2-3; CDR3nt: TGCAGTGCTTGGGCTAATACAGATACGCAGTATTTT; CDR3aa: CSAWANTDTQYF
d_gene: TRBD1; abundance: .; v_gene: TRBV5-1; j_gene: TRBJ2-5; CDR3nt: TGCGCCAGCAGCTTGATGGACAGGGAGGTTGAGACCCAGTACTTC; CDR3aa: CASSLMDREVETQYF
d_gene: .; abundance: .; v_gene: TRBV20-1; j_gene: TRBJ1-2; CDR3nt: TGCAGTGTCAGCCTGGGAATAGGCTACACCTTC; CDR3aa: CSVSLGIGYTF
d_gene: TRBD1; abundance: .; v_gene: TRBV20-1; j_gene: TRBJ2-7; CDR3nt: TGCAGTGCCCCTGGTCGGGCAAGGGGGCCCTACGAGCAGTACTTC; CDR3aa: CSAPGRARGPYEQYF
d_gene: TRBD2; abundance: .; v_gene: TRBV9; j_gene: TRBJ2-5; CDR3nt: TGTGCCAGCAGCGAGACTAGCGGGAGGGGAGAGACCCAGTACTTC; CDR3aa: CASSETSGRGETQYF
d_gene: .; abundance: .; v_gene: TRBV14; j_gene: TRBJ2-1; CDR3nt: TGTGCCAGCAGCCAATTAAGCTCGGCTAATGAGCAGTTCTTC; CDR3aa: CASSQLSSANEQFF
d_gene: .; abundance: few; v_gene: TRBV4-2; j_gene: TRBJ2-3; CDR3nt: TGTGCCAGCAGCCAAGATCGGGGCAGTTACGCGTATTTT; CDR3aa: CASSQDRGSYAYF
d_gene: .; abundance: .; v_gene: TRBV11-2; j_gene: TRBJ1-2; CDR3nt: TGTGCCAGCAGCTTAGCGGGGGCTTACTATGGCTACACCTTC; CDR3aa: CASSLAGAYYGYTF
d_gene: TRBD2; abundance: once; v_gene: TRBV5-1; j_gene: TRBJ2-5; CDR3nt: TGCGCCAGCAGTACCCCGGGACTAGCGGGGGTTTACAATGAGCAGTACTTC; CDR3aa: CASSTPGLAGVYNEQYF
d_gene: .; abundance: .; v_gene: TRBV25-1; j_gene: TRBJ2-1; CDR3nt: TGTGCCAGCAGTGAATTTTCTAACAGAGGAAACAATGAGCAGTTCTTC; CDR3aa: CASSEFSNRGNNEQFF
d_gene: .; abundance: .; v_gene: TRBV18; j_gene: TRBJ2-7; CDR3nt: TGTGCCAGCTCACCGGCCAGGGGTTACGAGCAGTACTTC; CDR3aa: CASSPARGYEQYF
d_gene: TRBD1; abundance: .; v_gene: TRBV2; j_gene: TRBJ1-4; CDR3nt: TGTGCCAGCAGTGAAGAGGGGACAGCTAATGAAAAACTGTTTTTT; CDR3aa: CASSEEGTANEKLFF
d_gene: TRBD2; abundance: .; v_gene: TRBV3-1; j_gene: TRBJ2-5; CDR3nt: TGTGCCAGCAGCTTGACTAGCGGGAGGGGTCAAGAGACCCAGTACTTC; CDR3aa: CASSLTSGRGQETQYF
d_gene: .; abundance: .; v_gene: TRBV12-3/TRBV12-4; j_gene: TRBJ1-2; CDR3nt: TGTGCCAGCAGTACAGGGAAAGGGAGCTATGGCTACACCTTC; CDR3aa: CASSTGKGSYGYTF
d_gene: .; abundance: few; v_gene: TRBV29-1; j_gene: TRBJ2-6; CDR3nt: TGCAGCGCAAAGATACGGGGCCCAAAGGCGGACTCTGGGGCCAACGTCCTGACTTTC; CDR3aa: CSAKIRGPKADSGANVLTF
d_gene: .; abundance: .; v_gene: TRBV20-1; j_gene: TRBJ2-7; CDR3nt: TGCAGTGTTTTAGACCGGGACGGTCGATACGAGCAGTACTTC; CDR3aa: CSVLDRDGRYEQYF
d_gene: TRBD1; abundance: .; v_gene: TRBV29-1; j_gene: TRBJ2-7; CDR3nt: TGCAGCGTTGAAGGGACAGGAGTACCCTACGGGCAGTACTTC; CDR3aa: CSVEGTGVPYGQYF
d_gene: .; abundance: .; v_gene: TRBV28; j_gene: TRBJ2-7; CDR3nt: TGTGCCAGCAGTTCTACATCCGAGCAGTACTTC; CDR3aa: CASSSTSEQYF
d_gene: .; abundance: few; v_gene: TRBV6-6; j_gene: TRBJ1-2; CDR3nt: TGTGCCAGCAGTTACGCCCGTGATGGCTACACCTTC; CDR3aa: CASSYARDGYTF